A single sample is the source of the 10 T cell receptor beta chains below, sequenced in a study of cytomegalovirus exposure and HLA in healthy donors. Researchers ran the PCR with 60 Vbeta and 13 Jbeta primers. Sequencing was performed with immunoSEQ multiplex PCR; in TCRdb, only in-frame clones are kept and a portion is missing. Of some 140,000 clones listed, approximately 74% are singletons. Specimen: PBMCs. The receptors derive from a man aged 30 to 39 in good health and CMV-seronegative.

The chain is built from TRBV28 and TRBJ2-7; 8 nucleotides agree with TRBD2. J was trimmed by 2 bases and V by 10 bases; bases with no gene match: 10. Per germline, CDR1 MDHEN and CDR2 SYDVKM. The CDR3 extends over 14 amino acids. The CDR3 is CATLGAGGTYEQYF. DNA of the CDR3: TGTGCCACCCTCGGGGCGGGGGGAACCTACGAGCAGTACTTC.

The V and J genes are TRBV7-9 and TRBJ2-1; the match to TRBD2 covers 16 bases. The V and J ends lost 5 bases and 2 bases, in that order; junction bases with no gene match: 6. Looked up from germline, CDR1 is SEHNR and CDR2 is FQNEAQ (reference sequence). The CDR3 runs to 18 residues. As DNA, the CDR3 is TGTGCCAGCAGCCCGGGACTAGCGGGGGGGCTTGCCTACAATGAGCAGTTCTTC. This codes for CASSPGLAGGLAYNEQFF. Full variable domain (outside the CDR3, taken from reference TRBV7-9 and TRBJ2-1): DTGVSQNPRHKITKRGQNVTFRCDPISEHNRLYWYRQTLGQGPEFLTYFQNEAQLEKSRLLSDRFSAERPKGSFSTLEIQRTEQGDSAMYLCASSPGLAGGLAYNEQFFGPGTRLTVL.

The J gene is TRBJ1-5, the V gene TRBV28; TRBD1 agrees at 8 bases. This CDR3 has 13 amino acids. Germline V lookup: CDR1 MDHEN, CDR2 SYDVKM. With V trimmed by 8 bases and J by 2 bases, 2 bases remained unmatched. The CDR3 reads CASQGAGNQPQHF. The CDR3 nucleotides are TGTGCCAGCCAGGGGGCTGGCAATCAGCCCCAGCATTTT.

V and J are TRBV5-1 and TRBJ2-5; weak D call: TRBD1 (5 bases). The germline V and J ends were trimmed by 0 bases and 2 bases, with 17 bases remaining between them. Germline V gene data show CDR1 as SGHRS and CDR2 as YFSETQ. This CDR3 is built from 17 residues. The DNA for the CDR3 is TGCGCCAGCAGCTTGGCCCCCGCAGGGATGAGACAAGAGACCCAGTACTTC. The encoded protein is CASSLAPAGMRQETQYF.

The chain joins TRBV6-1 to TRBJ1-4; TRBD1 matches at 10 bases. The V segment lost 3 bases and the J segment 7 bases; nucleotides outside the gene matches: 2. This CDR3 has 14 amino acids. CDR1 and CDR2 from the germline V gene are MNHNS and SASEGT. In nucleotides, the CDR3 is TGTGCCAGCAGTGAGGGACAGGGGTTTGAAAAACTGTTTTTT. Translation gives CASSEGQGFEKLFF.

This clone was found a few times. The chain combines TRBV5-6 with TRBJ2-1; TRBD1 might be the D (5 bases). Trimming pared 2 bases from V and 5 bases from J, leaving 14 bases between. CDR1 is SGHDT and CDR2 is YYEEEE in the germline V gene. There are 15 residues in the CDR3. The DNA for the CDR3 is TGTGCCAGCAGCTTACCCGGCTCCAGGGACAATGAGCAGTTCTTC. Protein product: CASSLPGSRDNEQFF.

On this clone itself: One end of the junction varies from germline; a read error may be responsible. The chain recombines TRBV29-1 with TRBJ1-2, with a weak D call TRBD1 (6 bases). Per germline, CDR1 SQVTM and CDR2 ANQGSEA. The CDR3 is 10 residues long. The CDR3 bases are TGCAGCGTTGATCAGGGGTTCAACCCCTTC. Translating it yields CSVDQGFNPF.

The chain couples TRBV19 to TRBJ2-5; TRBD1 aligns across 7 bases. From germline, CDR1 is LNHDA and CDR2 SQIVND (reference sequence). The CDR3 is made up of 15 amino acids. Losses at the gene ends were 4 bases for V and 5 bases for J; bases not matched to a gene: 10. CDR3 sequence: CASSTLTGDRETQYF. CDR3 in DNA: TGTGCCAGTAGTACCCTTACAGGGGATCGGGAGACCCAGTACTTC.

Of note for this clone: A read error may produce the germline difference seen at one junction end. This chain uses TRBV2 with TRBJ2-1; D uncertain. The CDR3 is 15 residues long. The germline V gene encodes CDR1 SNHLY and CDR2 FYNNEI. As DNA, the CDR3 is TGTGCCAGCAGCGAAGACTTAAGCTCCTACAATGAGCAGTTCTTC. This translates into CASSEDLSSYNEQFF.

This sequence joins TRBV5-1 and TRBJ2-7; 8 nucleotides line up with TRBD1. Germline loops: CDR1 SGHRS, CDR2 YFSETQ. V was clipped by 6 bases and J by 1 base; unmatched bases: 9. The CDR3 loop spans 15 amino acids. The CDR3 here is CASTLGWTGSYEQYF. The CDR3 DNA is TGCGCCAGCACCCTGGGATGGACAGGGTCCTACGAGCAGTACTTC.